This record looks at one T cell receptor beta chain sequence and its context. Original methodology: Researchers report that nucleated cell counts were estimated from reference gene primer amplification. The table came from immunoSEQ multiplex PCR; TCRdb's copy has only in-frame clones and leaves some out. The DNA gave D and trimming, while V, J and clone size come from that table. The sample carries approximately 81,000 clones, around 80% recorded once. The trim removed 4 bases at V and 1 base at J, leaving 15 bases unmatched. The CDR3 totals 19 residues. The germline gives CDR1 LGHNA, CDR2 YNFKEQ. This sample was included in a study of blood T cell repertoires in COVID-19.

The receptor's source is a human donor in a cohort sampled during active COVID-19. The rearrangement uses TRBV4-2 and TRBJ2-2, with 7 bases matching TRBD1. Sequencing input: peripheral blood. As DNA, the CDR3 is TGTGCCAGCAGCCCGAGAGGGGGCTTATTTGTGGAGAACACCGGGGAGCTGTTTTTT. Amino acids: CASSPRGGLFVENTGELFF.